This TCR beta chain was sequenced during a study of cytomegalovirus exposure and HLA in healthy donors (dated by TCRdb to the late 2010s). Background for the entire study: An earlier analysis of roughly 570 of the donors reported roughly 300 Gb of sequence data and 95 million to 120 million unique TCR beta sequences obtained from roughly 180 million T cells. An early release that covered around 590 HLA-typed donors contained about 300 gigabases of sequencing data and tens of millions of unique TCR sequences. Of the roughly 390 genotyped donors, roughly 80% fell in the genetic ancestry cluster associated with self-reported Caucasian donors. The study aimed to test whether signatures of past pathogen exposure could be identified by cataloging public T cell receptors. The study profiled the T cell repertoires of under 700 subjects by immunosequencing and related them to cytomegalovirus serostatus. Besides the first cohort of 500 to 700 subjects, a separate validation cohort made up of 95 to 150 different subjects was used. High-throughput TCR immunosequencing, statistical association of individual TCRs with disease status, and machine learning were combined to predict cytomegalovirus infection status. A later analysis re-examined previously published TCR beta repertoires from hundreds of donors and added high-resolution HLA genotyping to investigate patterns of TCR occurrence. The later analysis used no new phenotypic data to find candidate immune exposures, relying instead on TCR beta sequences and their occurrence across donors. In an earlier analysis of roughly 600 of the donors, high-throughput TCR beta sequencing was used to judge whether each TCR beta V gene segment behaved as functional or pseudogenic. Donor age, sex, ethnicity and CMV serostatus were collected together with the repertoire data. A later genetic analysis used genome-wide SNP genotypes for about 60% of the roughly 670 donors, treating that subset as a discovery cohort. All discovery cohort repertoires had been generated on a single sequencing platform. HLA typing included class I and class II loci at four-digit resolution. The number of typed donors differed by locus: roughly 620-630 for A, B, C, DRB1 and DQB1; 500 to 550 for DQA1; 606 for DPA1; and around 470 for DPB1. A handful of DR-DQ haplotypes were handled as single units for association and clustering because linkage in the cohort was strong. Across approximately 400 genotyped donors of the cohort, an average of approximately 240,000 unique TCR beta nucleotide sequences per donor were sequenced, and 15% to 20% of those sequences were non-productive.

The research as a whole found: Specific HLA alleles were associated with 18,000 or so TCR beta sequences at a false discovery rate of 0.05 in a later analysis. In a later analysis, several top co-occurrence clusters were reported to appear linked to parvovirus B19, influenza, CMV and Epstein-Barr virus. A cluster of highly shared sequence variants was judged likely to be a technical artifact of the sequencing pipeline. Some IMGT-functional V segments, including TRBV6-2 and TRBV6-3, could not be distinguished by the 87-base-pair reads and were therefore excluded. This cohort had only TCR beta chains sequenced, and the lack of alpha or paired-chain data limited which features could be detected. The authors suggested that the approach could potentially be extended to other disease states and immunological phenotypes. HLA typing was unavailable for some donors at each locus, so association tests used only the typed subset. In an earlier analysis of around 600 of the donors, most TCR beta V segments were observed in productive rearrangements about 90% or about 30% of the time, broadly matching IMGT annotations. Most TCR sequences were seen in very few donors, while some public TCRs were found in many individuals. The presence/absence analyses assumed that sequencing depth was roughly uniform across donors, and that assumption may not be true. Linkage disequilibrium might explain the correlated functional status among segregating V segments, but an unknown experimental factor could not be excluded. In vitro tests confirmed that a few of the cytomegalovirus-associated TCR beta chains recognize cytomegalovirus antigens. A later genetic analysis reported fewer N-insertions in productive TCRs among donors in an Asian-associated ancestry cluster than the approximately 670-donor mean. Cytomegalovirus status was reported to be diagnosed by the classifier with high specificity and sensitivity in both the original and validation cohorts. When HLA alleles, especially DR and DQ, strongly co-occurred, attributing TCR associations to individual alleles was difficult. A later analysis found that HLA-associated TCR beta chains were more clonally expanded and had lower generation probabilities than equally common non-associated chains. A further reported finding was that TCR beta sequences accurately predicted the HLA-A and HLA-B alleles for most subjects in the first cohort. A later genetic analysis associated a missense DCLRE1C variant with V-gene and J-gene trimming of TCR beta chains, and an independent cohort replicated the association. According to a later analysis, most CMV-associated TCR beta chains appeared to be HLA-restricted, and the HLA associations seemed to be driven largely by CMV exposure. In a later analysis, TCR association rates were found to vary across HLA loci, with the most associated TCRs seen for DRB1 alleles and the fewest for HLA-C alleles. A total of about 180 TCR beta chains were listed by the study as associated with cytomegalovirus. For the cohort, immune exposure information was limited to CMV serostatus. Over 15 rarely observed V segments, including chromosome 9 orphons, were excluded from the earlier analysis of just under 600 of the donors because counts were too low.

Notes on this clone: The target of this receptor is not known. Base qualities are missing; no much larger clone stands one base away.

In total, over 600 healthy bone marrow donors made up the cohort. At the time of sampling, all cohort members were nominally healthy, though unrecorded immune exposures were likely present. The donor was CMV seropositive and belonged to the group of over 250 seropositive cohort members. Every donor gave a peripheral blood sample, and the peripheral blood mononuclear cells from that sample were used for TCR beta sequencing. Genomic DNA was extracted from the blood cell samples with the Qiagen DNeasy Blood Extraction Kit. The junction shows trimming of 0 bases on V and 0 bases on J, and the gene matches do not reach 5 bases of it. CDR1 and CDR2 (LGHNA, YNFKEQ) derive from the germline V gene. Taken from cysteine to phenylalanine, the CDR3 has 16 residues. Here the CDR3 DNA is all that survives: 48 bases in frame from base 1. The receptor library was made with the immunoSEQ multiplex PCR assay. For the multiplex PCR, a mixture combining 60 forward primers for TCR Vbeta segments and 13 reverse primers for TCR Jbeta segments was used. The CDR3 region of rearranged TCR beta genes was amplified from genomic DNA by a multiplex PCR assay. On the Illumina HiSeq System, the amplified TCR beta libraries were sequenced as 87-base-pair reads. The source study handled its data this way. A later analysis tallied roughly 78 million unique TCR beta chains across the approximately 670 repertoires, and approximately 12 million of those chains were shared by two or more donors. A nearest-neighbor algorithm error-corrected the raw reads and collapsed the reads into unique sequences, merging closely related sequences to remove PCR and sequencing errors. Alignment of CDR3 sequences to IMGT reference sequences was used to assign V, D and J gene segments. Each retained sequence needed at least a six-nucleotide match to both a V gene segment and a J gene segment. A rearrangement counted as productive if the CDR3 had no stop codons and remained in frame with V and J, and every other rearrangement counted as non-productive. CDR3 was defined according to IMGT convention as the region running from the second conserved V-encoded cysteine to the conserved J-encoded phenylalanine. The earlier analysis of about 620 of the donors excluded sequences that lacked an unambiguous match to a single V gene segment. In an earlier analysis of several hundred of the donors, a V segment was called functional when productive rearrangements were above 56.7%, and segregating when the standard deviation between donors exceeded 5%. A statistical classification framework was built to diagnose cytomegalovirus status from the catalog of TCR beta chain sequences. A later analysis assigned V and J genes by comparing TCR nucleotide sequences with IMGT/GENE-DB human TR gene sequences. Using the TCRdist pipeline, a later analysis assigned CDR3 sequences along with most-parsimonious VDJ recombination scenarios. In a later analysis, each TCR beta chain was defined by its CDR3 amino acid sequence together with its V-gene family, and reads without a unique V-gene family were excluded. A later analysis removed 550 to 700 highly shared, low-generation-probability nucleotide sequences to deal with suspected cross-contamination and a sequencing artifact. For each public chain, a later analysis derived a clonal expansion index from normalized ranks of inferred template counts within each repertoire. In a later analysis, generation probabilities were computed with a VDJ recombination model fitted to out-of-frame rearrangements, and the resulting probabilities were checked against IGoR. Hypergeometric tests were used in a later analysis to score TCR-TCR, TCR-HLA and TCR-CMV co-occurrence, with a repertoire-size bias correction applied to the TCR pairs. In a later analysis, false discovery rates were estimated by permuting HLA or CMV assignments 20 times. In a later analysis, co-occurring TCRs were grouped using DBSCAN, and TCRdist sequence similarity was added for clustering within HLA-allele-positive subsets. Repertoires with fewer than 30,000 or more than 120,000 public chains were left out of co-occurrence clustering, as were a few repertoires with anomalous nucleotide sharing. As stored in TCRdb, this immuneACCESS dataset retains in-frame rearrangements with V and J assigned. A fraction of the clones does not appear; measured against another copy, unresolved V genes explain less than half of the discrepancy, and the remainder lacks a known reason. That table gives V, J and clone size, and the DNA gave D and trimming. Within this sample are roughly 79,000 clones, with roughly 72% of them counted one time only. The ten largest account for approximately 5.7% of the sample.

This TCR was sampled from a woman aged 45-65 years in good health and CMV-seropositive. The rearrangement joined TRBV4-2 to TRBJ2-7, and 7 bases in between align with TRBD1. Sequenced material: PBMCs. The DNA sequence is given as TGTGCCAGCAGCCAAGATTGGCCAGGGGGCTCCTACGAGCAGTACTTC. This is translated as CASSQDWPGGSYEQYF.